The rows below give T cell receptor beta chains drawn from one sample of a study of blood T cell repertoires in COVID-19. Assay used: immunoSEQ multiplex PCR; TCRdb lists only in-frame clones, some missing. This sample has about 54,000 clones, with roughly 79% found just once. The sequenced material came from peripheral blood. The source is a woman aged 60 to 75 with acute or convalescent COVID-19. Each CDR3 is given with its conserved first and last residue. The order of the fields is CDR3 protein, CDR3 DNA, D gene, J gene, clone size, V gene. A D gene is named only where the DNA matches it firmly. Some rows mark clone size as missing; the rest say once, few, many or name a class of expanded clone.

CDR3: CASSLGHEQYF
DNA: TGTGCCAGCAGTTTAGGGCACGAGCAGTACTTC
D: .
J: TRBJ2-7
size: .
V: TRBV27

CDR3: CASSVGGSTEAFF
DNA: TGCGCCAGCAGCGTCGGTGGGAGCACTGAAGCTTTCTTT
D: .
J: TRBJ1-1
size: few
V: TRBV5-1

CDR3: CASSGTSPSLDETQYF
DNA: TGTGCCAGCAGCGGGACTAGCCCTTCGTTAGACGAGACCCAGTACTTC
D: TRBD2
J: TRBJ2-5
size: few
V: TRBV9

CDR3: CAWVDSSYEQYF
DNA: TGTGCCTGGGTCGACAGTTCCTACGAGCAGTACTTC
D: .
J: TRBJ2-7
size: .
V: TRBV30

CDR3: CASRKLGSAAGELFF
DNA: TGCGCCAGCAGGAAGCTGGGGAGCGCTGCAGGGGAGCTGTTTTTT
D: .
J: TRBJ2-2
size: .
V: TRBV10-2

CDR3: CASRRRQGLGYTF
DNA: TGTGCCAGCAGACGACGACAGGGATTGGGCTACACCTTC
D: TRBD1
J: TRBJ1-2
size: .
V: TRBV28

CDR3: CASSPSLGRGRIEAFF
DNA: TGTGCCAGCAGCCCGTCCCTTGGCAGGGGGAGGATTGAAGCTTTCTTT
D: TRBD1
J: TRBJ1-1
size: .
V: TRBV3-1/TRBV3-2

CDR3: CASSAGTAYGYTF
DNA: TGCGCCAGCAGTGCCGGGACAGCCTATGGCTACACCTTC
D: TRBD1
J: TRBJ1-2
size: .
V: TRBV10-2

CDR3: CASSASITDSYEQYF
DNA: TGTGCCAGCAGCGCCTCCATTACCGACAGCTACGAGCAGTACTTC
D: .
J: TRBJ2-7
size: .
V: TRBV9

CDR3: CASRPGGAYQETQYF
DNA: TGTGCCAGTAGGCCGGGAGGGGCATACCAAGAGACCCAGTACTTC
D: TRBD2
J: TRBJ2-5
size: .
V: TRBV19

CDR3: CASSPRYRESAPAF
DNA: TGTGCCAGCAGCCCAAGATACAGGGAATCAGCCCCAGCATTT
D: .
J: TRBJ1-5
size: .
V: TRBV3-1/TRBV3-2

CDR3: CASSYRDTGELFF
DNA: TGTGCCAGCAGCTACAGGGACACCGGGGAGCTGTTTTTT
D: .
J: TRBJ2-2
size: .
V: TRBV13

CDR3: CASSLLSGTNEKLFF
DNA: TGTGCCAGCAGCTTGCTCTCAGGAACTAATGAAAAACTGTTTTTT
D: .
J: TRBJ1-4
size: .
V: TRBV5-8

CDR3: CASSGTGTSAEQYF
DNA: TGTGCCAGCAGTGGTACCGGGACTAGCGCCGAGCAGTACTTC
D: TRBD2
J: TRBJ2-7
size: few
V: TRBV2

CDR3: CASSPREGASDTEAFF
DNA: TGTGCCAGCAGCCCCAGAGAGGGGGCGAGTGACACTGAAGCTTTCTTT
D: TRBD1
J: TRBJ1-1
size: .
V: TRBV5-5

CDR3: CAWSVAGASYGYTF
DNA: TGTGCCTGGAGTGTTGCAGGGGCAAGCTATGGCTACACCTTC
D: .
J: TRBJ1-2
size: .
V: TRBV30

CDR3: CASSLASGPSTQYF
DNA: TGTGCCAGCAGCTTAGCTAGCGGCCCTTCTACGCAGTATTTT
D: TRBD2
J: TRBJ2-3
size: .
V: TRBV11-3

CDR3: CASSRGLAGGDTQYF
DNA: TGTGCCAGCAGCCGGGGACTAGCGGGGGGTGATACGCAGTATTTT
D: TRBD2
J: TRBJ2-3
size: .
V: TRBV7-3

CDR3: CASSIGTGAGYGYTF
DNA: TGTGCCAGTAGTATAGGAACAGGGGCTGGCTATGGCTACACCTTC
D: TRBD1
J: TRBJ1-2
size: once
V: TRBV19

CDR3: CASSDFESTAGRYGYTF
DNA: TGTGCCAGCAGTGACTTCGAGTCGACTGCGGGCCGCTATGGCTACACCTTC
D: .
J: TRBJ1-2
size: .
V: TRBV6-4

CDR3: CASSAFGNDEKLFF
DNA: TGTGCCAGCAGTGCTTTCGGGAATGATGAAAAACTGTTTTTT
D: .
J: TRBJ1-4
size: .
V: TRBV2

CDR3: CASSYSGHFSTDTQYF
DNA: TGTGCCAGCAGTTACTCGGGACACTTTAGCACAGATACGCAGTATTTT
D: .
J: TRBJ2-3
size: .
V: TRBV6-5

CDR3: CASSQAGGRADTQYF
DNA: TGCGCCAGCAGCCAAGCGGGCGGGAGGGCGGATACGCAGTATTTT
D: TRBD2
J: TRBJ2-3
size: .
V: TRBV4-1

CDR3: CSSSSGATEAFF
DNA: TGCAGCTCGTCATCAGGGGCCACTGAAGCTTTCTTT
D: .
J: TRBJ1-1
size: .
V: TRBV29-1

CDR3: CASSDGETGFYNEQFF
DNA: TGTGCCAGCAGCGACGGGGAGACCGGCTTCTACAATGAGCAGTTCTTC
D: .
J: TRBJ2-1
size: .
V: TRBV9

CDR3: CASSMGDFMNTEAFF
DNA: TGTGCCAGTAGTATGGGGGACTTCATGAACACTGAAGCTTTCTTT
D: .
J: TRBJ1-1
size: .
V: TRBV19

CDR3: CASSTTSWPDTQYF
DNA: TGTGCCAGTAGTACCACTAGTTGGCCAGATACGCAGTATTTT
D: .
J: TRBJ2-3
size: .
V: TRBV19

CDR3: CASSPGTSGGNEQFF
DNA: TGTGCCAGCAGTCCTGGGACTAGCGGGGGGAATGAGCAGTTCTTC
D: TRBD2
J: TRBJ2-1
size: .
V: TRBV28

CDR3: CASSLLYRGAYEQYF
DNA: TGTGCCAGCAGCTTGTTGTACAGGGGGGCCTACGAGCAGTACTTC
D: TRBD1
J: TRBJ2-7
size: .
V: TRBV5-5

CDR3: CAIRDEKGADTQYF
DNA: TGTGCCATCAGAGACGAAAAGGGGGCAGATACGCAGTATTTT
D: .
J: TRBJ2-3
size: once
V: TRBV10-3

CDR3: CASSLLGLAGGDEQFF
DNA: TGCGCCAGCAGCTTGCTCGGACTAGCGGGAGGGGATGAGCAGTTCTTC
D: TRBD2
J: TRBJ2-1
size: .
V: TRBV5-1

CDR3: CASSLVWRNEQFF
DNA: TGTGCCAGCAGCTTGGTGTGGAGGAATGAGCAGTTCTTC
D: .
J: TRBJ2-1
size: .
V: TRBV5-6

CDR3: CSAGTGTGDEQYF
DNA: TGCAGCGCTGGGACAGGGACCGGGGACGAGCAGTACTTC
D: TRBD1
J: TRBJ2-7
size: .
V: TRBV29-1

CDR3: CASSGSTGPYEQYF
DNA: TGTGCCAGCAGCGGCTCGACAGGGCCCTACGAGCAGTACTTC
D: TRBD1
J: TRBJ2-7
size: .
V: TRBV3-1/TRBV3-2

CDR3: CASSQEPTVSPLHF
DNA: TGTGCCAGCAGCCAAGAACCAACTGTATCACCCCTCCACTTT
D: .
J: TRBJ1-6
size: .
V: TRBV3-1/TRBV3-2

CDR3: CASSLTQGYQPQHF
DNA: TGTGCCAGCAGTTTAACACAGGGCTATCAGCCCCAGCATTTT
D: .
J: TRBJ1-5
size: .
V: TRBV7-2

CDR3: CASSSRGGPMAANVLTF
DNA: TGTGCCAGTAGTTCCCGGGGGGGACCGATGGCGGCCAACGTCCTGACTTTC
D: TRBD2
J: TRBJ2-6
size: .
V: TRBV19

CDR3: CASSQGPETSGSSTGELFF
DNA: TGTGCCAGCAGCCAAGGCCCGGAGACTAGCGGGAGTTCCACCGGGGAGCTGTTTTTT
D: TRBD2
J: TRBJ2-2
size: .
V: TRBV14

CDR3: CATSDLRETADTQYF
DNA: TGTGCCACCAGTGATTTGCGGGAGACAGCAGATACGCAGTATTTT
D: .
J: TRBJ2-3
size: .
V: TRBV24-1

CDR3: CASSLGSRTEAFF
DNA: TGCGCCAGCAGCTTGGGGAGTCGAACCGAAGCTTTCTTT
D: .
J: TRBJ1-1
size: .
V: TRBV5-1

CDR3: CASSDLTFMNTEAFF
DNA: TGCGCCAGCAGTGACCTGACATTCATGAACACTGAAGCTTTCTTT
D: .
J: TRBJ1-1
size: .
V: TRBV10-2

CDR3: CASSQGDTASYEQYF
DNA: TGTGCCAGCAGCCAAGGCGACACAGCCTCCTACGAGCAGTACTTC
D: .
J: TRBJ2-7
size: .
V: TRBV3-1/TRBV3-2

CDR3: CSASATGTSSYTF
DNA: TGCAGTGCTAGTGCCACAGGGACGTCTAGCTACACCTTC
D: .
J: TRBJ1-2
size: .
V: TRBV20-1

CDR3: CATSASHPLNTEAFF
DNA: TGTGCCACCAGTGCAAGCCACCCCCTGAACACTGAAGCTTTCTTT
D: .
J: TRBJ1-1
size: once
V: TRBV24-1

CDR3: CASSPPRDRHNYGYTF
DNA: TGTGCCAGCTCACCACCACGGGACAGGCATAACTATGGCTACACCTTC
D: TRBD1
J: TRBJ1-2
size: .
V: TRBV18

CDR3: CASSQGLFGETQYF
DNA: TGTGCCAGCAGCCAGGGATTGTTCGGGGAGACCCAGTACTTC
D: .
J: TRBJ2-5
size: .
V: TRBV6-5

CDR3: CASSPRTGTAEKLFF
DNA: TGTGCCAGCAGCCCCAGGACTGGAACCGCTGAAAAACTGTTTTTT
D: .
J: TRBJ1-4
size: .
V: TRBV14

CDR3: CASSSGEGTGLYGYTF
DNA: TGTGCCAGCAGCTCAGGGGAGGGGACAGGCCTCTATGGCTACACCTTC
D: TRBD1
J: TRBJ1-2
size: .
V: TRBV7-8

CDR3: CASSLGRSNEQFF
DNA: TGTGCCAGCAGCTTGGGCAGGTCCAATGAGCAGTTCTTC
D: .
J: TRBJ2-1
size: .
V: TRBV11-1

CDR3: CASSQDGRASGVQETQYF
DNA: TGTGCCAGCAGCCAAGATGGTCGGGCTAGCGGGGTCCAAGAGACCCAGTACTTC
D: TRBD2
J: TRBJ2-5
size: .
V: TRBV3-1/TRBV3-2

CDR3: CASIDQRRGRDGYTF
DNA: TGTGCCAGCATTGACCAAAGACGGGGAAGGGATGGCTACACCTTC
D: .
J: TRBJ1-2
size: .
V: TRBV28

CDR3: CSARGHTEAFF
DNA: TGCAGTGCTAGGGGGCACACTGAAGCTTTCTTT
D: .
J: TRBJ1-1
size: .
V: TRBV20-1

CDR3: CASGPGAGGGETQYF
DNA: TGTGCCAGCGGACCCGGTGCGGGAGGGGGGGAGACCCAGTACTTC
D: TRBD2
J: TRBJ2-5
size: .
V: TRBV6-5

CDR3: CASSLSDRVYNEQFF
DNA: TGTGCCAGTAGTCTATCGGACAGAGTTTACAATGAGCAGTTCTTC
D: .
J: TRBJ2-1
size: .
V: TRBV19